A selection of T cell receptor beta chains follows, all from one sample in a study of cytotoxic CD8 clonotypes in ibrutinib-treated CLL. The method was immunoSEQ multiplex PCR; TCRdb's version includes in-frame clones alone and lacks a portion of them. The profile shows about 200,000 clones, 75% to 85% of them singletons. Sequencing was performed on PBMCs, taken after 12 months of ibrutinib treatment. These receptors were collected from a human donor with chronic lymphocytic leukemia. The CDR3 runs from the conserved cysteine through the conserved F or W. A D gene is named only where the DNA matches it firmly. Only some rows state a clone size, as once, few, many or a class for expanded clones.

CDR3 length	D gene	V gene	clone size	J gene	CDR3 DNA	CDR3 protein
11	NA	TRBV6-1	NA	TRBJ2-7	TGTGCCAGCAGTTCCACCTACGAGCAGTACTTC	CASSSTYEQYF
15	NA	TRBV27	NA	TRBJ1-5	TGTGCCAGCAGTTCCCGACAGAATAGCAATCAGCCCCAGCATTTT	CASSSRQNSNQPQHF
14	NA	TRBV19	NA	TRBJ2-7	TGTGCCAGTAGTATAGCCCTCCCCCCCCACGAGCAGTACTTC	CASSIALPPHEQYF
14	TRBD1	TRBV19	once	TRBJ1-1	TGTGCCAGTAGTAACCGGGACAGGAACACTGAAGCTTTCTTT	CASSNRDRNTEAFF
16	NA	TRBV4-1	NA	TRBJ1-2	TGCGCCAGCAGCCAAGAACCCACGCGACCAAACTATGGCTACACCTTC	CASSQEPTRPNYGYTF
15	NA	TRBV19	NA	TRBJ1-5	TGTGCCAGTAGTATAGGGGGACGTCCTGGTCAGCCCCAGCATTTT	CASSIGGRPGQPQHF
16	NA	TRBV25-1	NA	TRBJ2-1	TGTGCCAGCAGTGAATTTCGGACTATCTCCTACAATGAGCAGTTCTTC	CASSEFRTISYNEQFF
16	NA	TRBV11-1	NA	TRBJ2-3	TGTGCCAGCAGCTGGGCTAGCGAACACTTCACAGATACGCAGTATTTT	CASSWASEHFTDTQYF
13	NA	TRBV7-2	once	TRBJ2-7	TGTGCCAGCAGCTTAGACGACTCCTACGAGCAGTACTTC	CASSLDDSYEQYF
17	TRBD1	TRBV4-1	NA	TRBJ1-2	TGCGCCAGCAGCCAAGATCGACCGGGACAGCCCAACTATGGCTACACCTTC	CASSQDRPGQPNYGYTF
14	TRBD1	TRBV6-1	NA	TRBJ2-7	TGTGCCAGCAGTACAGGACAGGGGCGGGCCGAGCAGTACTTC	CASSTGQGRAEQYF
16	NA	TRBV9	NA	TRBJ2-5	TGTGCCAGCAGCGTTAGTGGACTACTTGGTTTGGAGACCCAGTACTTC	CASSVSGLLGLETQYF
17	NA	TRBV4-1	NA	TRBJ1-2	TGCGCCAGCAGCCAAGGTTTGTTCTCGGCGGCAGTATATGGCTACACCTTC	CASSQGLFSAAVYGYTF
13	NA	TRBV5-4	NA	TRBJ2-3	TGTGCCAGCAGCTTGACTAACACAGATACGCAGTATTTT	CASSLTNTDTQYF
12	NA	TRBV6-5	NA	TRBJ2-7	TGTGCCAGCAGACTACAGCCTCTCGAGCAGTACTTC	CASRLQPLEQYF
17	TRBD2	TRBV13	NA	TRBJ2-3	TGTGCCAGCAGCCTCCCGGGACTAGCGGGGTTCACAGATACGCAGTATTTT	CASSLPGLAGFTDTQYF
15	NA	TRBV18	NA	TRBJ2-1	TGTGCCAGCTCACCCGGGGGTTCAGCTCAGCTAGAGCAGTTCTTC	CASSPGGSAQLEQFF
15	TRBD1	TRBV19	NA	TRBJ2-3	TGTGCCAGTAGTACGGGACAGGGCGAGATAGATACGCAGTATTTT	CASSTGQGEIDTQYF
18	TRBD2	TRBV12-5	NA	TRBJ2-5	TGTGCTAGTGGTTCTGGGCCCAAAAGCGGGGTCGGGTCGGAGACCCAGTACTTC	CASGSGPKSGVGSETQYF
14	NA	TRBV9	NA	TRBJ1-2	TGTGCCAGCAGCGCCGGGCCCAGTGACTATGGCTACACCTTC	CASSAGPSDYGYTF
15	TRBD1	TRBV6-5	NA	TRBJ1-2	TGTGCCAGCAGTCTGGGACAGGGGGAGCCCTATGGCTACACCTTC	CASSLGQGEPYGYTF
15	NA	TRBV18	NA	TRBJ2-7	TGTGCCAGCTCACCAGTCAAGTGGGGTCACTACGAGCAGTACTTC	CASSPVKWGHYEQYF
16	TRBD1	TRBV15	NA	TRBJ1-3	TGTGCCACCAGCAGATTTTTGTGGGACAGTGGAAACACCATATATTTT	CATSRFLWDSGNTIYF
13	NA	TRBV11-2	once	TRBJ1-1	TGTGCCAGCAGCTTTGGGGGGAACACTGAAGCTTTCTTT	CASSFGGNTEAFF
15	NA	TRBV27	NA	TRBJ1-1	TGTGCCAGCAGTCTCAACAGGGATACGAACACTGAAGCTTTCTTT	CASSLNRDTNTEAFF
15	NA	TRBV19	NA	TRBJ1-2	TGTGCCAGTAGTATATCAGGGGCTGGGGCCTATGGCTACACCTTC	CASSISGAGAYGYTF
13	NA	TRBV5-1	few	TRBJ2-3	TGCGCCAGCAGCTTGGACAGCACAGATACGCAGTATTTT	CASSLDSTDTQYF
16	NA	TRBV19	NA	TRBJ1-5	TGTGCCAGTAGTATAATGGTGGGGAAAGGGAATCAGCCCCAGCATTTT	CASSIMVGKGNQPQHF
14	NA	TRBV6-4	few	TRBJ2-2	TGTGCCAGCAGTGAGGGACTTAACACCGGGGAGCTGTTTTTT	CASSEGLNTGELFF
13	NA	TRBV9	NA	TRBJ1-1	TGTGCCAGTAGCGACAGTGAGGTCTCTGAAGCTTTCTTT	CASSDSEVSEAFF
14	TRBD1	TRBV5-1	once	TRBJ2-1	TGCGCCAGCGCCAAGGACAGGATGAATAATGAGCAGTTCTTC	CASAKDRMNNEQFF
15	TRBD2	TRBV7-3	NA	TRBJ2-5	TGTGCCAGCAGCTTAGCGGGGGGGAATCAAGAGACCCAGTACTTC	CASSLAGGNQETQYF
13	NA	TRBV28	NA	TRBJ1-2	TGTGCCAGCAGTGATGCCCACGGGGACGGCTACACCTTC	CASSDAHGDGYTF
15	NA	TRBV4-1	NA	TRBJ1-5	TGCGCCAGCAGCCTATACCGAGGGAGCAATCAGCCCCAGCATTTT	CASSLYRGSNQPQHF
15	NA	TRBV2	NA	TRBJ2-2	TGTGCCAGCAGTTCACTAGAGGCGGTGACCGGGGAGCTGTTTTTT	CASSSLEAVTGELFF
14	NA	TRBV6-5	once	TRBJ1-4	TGTGCCAGCAGCCGGACAGCAACTAATGAAAAACTGTTTTTT	CASSRTATNEKLFF
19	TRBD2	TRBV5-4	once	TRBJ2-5	TGTGCCAGCAGCTTGGTAGGACTAGCGGGGGAGATGTACCAAGAGACCCAGTACTTC	CASSLVGLAGEMYQETQYF
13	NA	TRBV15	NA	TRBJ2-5	TGTGCCAGTCGAATAGGGGGACAAGAGACCCAGTACTTC	CASRIGGQETQYF
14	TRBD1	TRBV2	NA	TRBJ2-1	TGTGCCAGTCAATCCGTGACAGGGGGCGATGAGCAGTTCTTC	CASQSVTGGDEQFF
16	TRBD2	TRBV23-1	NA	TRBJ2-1	TGCGCCAGCAGCCCTACTAGCGGTCCCACCTACAATGAGCAGTTCTTC	CASSPTSGPTYNEQFF
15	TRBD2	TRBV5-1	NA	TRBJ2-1	TGCGCCAGCAGCCCTAGCGGGAGCTCCTACAATGAGCAGTTCTTC	CASSPSGSSYNEQFF
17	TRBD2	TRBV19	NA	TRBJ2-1	TGTGCCAGTAGTATGGTCTTAGCGGGGGGGTCCTACAATGAGCAGTTCTTC	CASSMVLAGGSYNEQFF
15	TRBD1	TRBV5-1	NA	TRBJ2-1	TGCGCCAGCAGCTTGATCGGGACAGGGGGCAATGAGCAGTTCTTC	CASSLIGTGGNEQFF
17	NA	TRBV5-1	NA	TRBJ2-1	TGCGCCAGCAGCTTTGGGTTATGGCCGGGACAAGGCAATGAGCAGTTCTTC	CASSFGLWPGQGNEQFF
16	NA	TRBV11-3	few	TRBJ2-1	TGTGCCAGCAGCGCCGGCCAGGGAAAGGGGTCGAGTGAGCAGTTCTTC	CASSAGQGKGSSEQFF
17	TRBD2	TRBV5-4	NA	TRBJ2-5	TGTGCCAGCAGCCGCAGACTAGCGGGCTACTTCCAAGAGACCCAGTACTTC	CASSRRLAGYFQETQYF
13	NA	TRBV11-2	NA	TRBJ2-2	TGTGCCAGCGCCCTCAGGGATATCGGGGAGCTGTTTTTT	CASALRDIGELFF
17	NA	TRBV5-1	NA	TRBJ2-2	TGCGCCAGCAGCCTGGAGGGTTCGGGGGTCGACACCGGGGAGCTGTTTTTT	CASSLEGSGVDTGELFF
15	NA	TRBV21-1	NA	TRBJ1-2	TGTGCCAGCAGCAAAGCGCATCAGGGAGGGTATGGCTACACCTTC	CASSKAHQGGYGYTF
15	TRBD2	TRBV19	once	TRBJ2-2	TGTGCCACGAAACCAGCGGGGGGGAACACCGGGGAGCTGTTTTTT	CATKPAGGNTGELFF
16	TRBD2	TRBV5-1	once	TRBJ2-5	TGCGCCAGCGCCCGCCTTGGGGGGGTTAATGTGGAGACCCAGTACTTC	CASARLGGVNVETQYF
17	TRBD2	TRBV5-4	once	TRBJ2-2	TGTGCCAGCAGCGCCGGGGGGGCGGGCGGAACATCCGGGGAGCTGTTTTTT	CASSAGGAGGTSGELFF
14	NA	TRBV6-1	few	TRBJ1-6	TGTGCCAGCAGTGAAGTGGGCCGGACGGCACCCCTCCACTTT	CASSEVGRTAPLHF
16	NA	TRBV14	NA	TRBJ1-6	TGTGCCAGCAGCCCGAAGCGACAGGTGCTTAATTCACCCCTCCACTTT	CASSPKRQVLNSPLHF
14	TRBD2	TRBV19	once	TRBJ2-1	TGTGCCAGTAACTTCGGACTAGCGGGGGGCGAGCAGTTCTTC	CASNFGLAGGEQFF